This T cell receptor (beta chain) was identified during a study of long-term antiretroviral therapy in people with HIV. Study in general: The earliest specimens came about a decade ahead of the 2015 immediate-ART recommendation. Study-wide results and caveats: With ART, diversity went up but was still lower than in transplant donor controls. Repertoires looked antigen-experienced, with only a slight naive shift after ART. Clonal populations expanded prior to ART predominated within the repertoire at all time points.

The assay, immunoSEQ v3.0, was run at survey level. This table comes from immunoSEQ multiplex PCR, and its TCRdb copy is limited to in-frame clones, with some not included. Found here are around 30,000 clones, about 85% of them singletons; the top ten hold 8.4%. With respect to this clone: Its antigen is currently unknown.

The V and J ends lost 3 bases and 3 bases respectively, with 20 bases between them. This CDR3 contains 18 residues. Per germline, CDR1 KGHSH and CDR2 LQKENI. V usage is TRBV18 and J usage is TRBJ2-2; D not certain. The receptor's source is a man between 35 and 55 years old with HIV. The material sequenced was unsorted PBMCs, taken 3 years after starting antiretroviral therapy. DNA for the CDR3: TGTGCCAGCTCACCCCCCCCAGGTTCAGCCTTAGACACCGGGGAGCTGTTTTTT. Translated, it gives CASSPPPGSALDTGELFF.